These 28 T cell receptor beta chains originate from one sample sequenced in a study of beta chain features in type 1 diabetes. The sequenced template was cDNA made from the entire isolated RNA. Only in-frame clones appear in the TCRdb table, and some are missing; sequencing was by immunoSEQ multiplex PCR. The sample has about 140,000 clones; 9% to 10% are singletons. The specimen sequenced was central memory CD4+ T cells from blood. The receptors were gathered from a woman aged 40 to 55 in good health.

The chain carries TRBV15 and TRBJ1-2; D gene ambiguous. V lost 0 bases to trimming and J lost 3 bases, with 11 bases between them. The CDR3 contains 15 residues. The germline CDR1 and CDR2 sequences are LNHNV and YYDKDF (reference sequence). As DNA, the CDR3 is TGTGCCACCAGCAGAGATAGAGAGGCCTACTATGGCTACACCTTC. This sequence encodes CATSRDREAYYGYTF.

This clone appeared many times. The chain uses TRBV6-1 and TRBJ2-7, with 7 nucleotides matching TRBD2. The germline CDR1 and CDR2 sequences are MNHNS and SASEGT. This CDR3 spans 14 amino acids. The V gene end was trimmed by 4 bases and the J gene end by 6 bases; junction bases not matched to a gene: 9. CDR3 DNA: TGTGCCAGCAGTGGCCGGGGACTACTTGCCGAGCAGTACTTC. This translates into CASSGRGLLAEQYF.

The V and J genes are TRBV2 and TRBJ1-5; tentatively, D is TRBD1 (6 bases). The CDR3 has 14 residues. V was shortened by 8 bases and J by 0 bases, with 11 bases between the two germline ends. In germline, CDR1 is SNHLY, CDR2 FYNNEI. The CDR3 sequence: CASGRGGSNQPQHF. The CDR3 DNA follows: TGTGCCAGCGGAAGAGGGGGTAGCAATCAGCCCCAGCATTTT.

This chain connects TRBV18 to TRBJ2-7; 9 nucleotides line up with TRBD1. Germline V lookup: CDR1 KGHSH, CDR2 LQKENI. The CDR3 length is 13 residues. The V gene end was trimmed by 4 bases and the J gene end by 7 bases; junction bases not matched to a gene: 5. CDR3 region: CASSRATGGEQYF. The CDR3 bases are TGTGCCAGCTCACGAGCGACAGGGGGGGAGCAGTACTTC.

This clone was observed a handful of times. This chain uses TRBV7-9 with TRBJ2-3, with 7 bases aligning to TRBD2. V trimming: 2 bases; J trimming: 3 bases; junction bases outside the gene matches: 11. Germline CDR1 is SEHNR and CDR2 is FQNEAQ (reference sequence). The CDR3 contains 17 residues. The DNA for the CDR3 is TGTGCCAGCAGCTTAACGGCTCCGGGGGGTAGGACAGATACGCAGTATTTT. The encoded protein is CASSLTAPGGRTDTQYF.

This clone was counted between two and nine times. The rearrangement links TRBV7-2 to TRBJ2-7; TRBD1 agrees at 11 bases. V lost 5 bases, J lost 12 bases, and 12 bases stayed unmatched. There are 14 residues in the CDR3. Germline V lookup: CDR1 SGHTA, CDR2 FQGNSA. This chain's CDR3 is CASSPMFGTGGMYF. For the CDR3, the DNA is TGTGCCAGCAGCCCCATGTTCGGGACAGGGGGGATGTACTTC.

This clone was counted only a few times. V is TRBV29-1 and J is TRBJ1-2, with D unclear. Deletions cut 1 base from V and 6 bases from J, with 9 bases between. The V gene's germline CDR1 is SQVTM and CDR2 ANQGSEA. The CDR3 length is 12 residues. As DNA, the CDR3 is TGCAGCGTTGAAGCGAATACGGATGGCTACACCTTC. This gives the protein CSVEANTDGYTF.

The chain carries TRBV4-3 and TRBJ2-2; 12 bases fit TRBD2. V shed 1 base, J shed 4 bases, and the junction held 10 bases outside the gene matches. The CDR3 length is 19 residues. Germline loops: CDR1 LGHNA, CDR2 YSLEER. This CDR3 reads CASSQAGPTSGGGTGELFF. CDR3 bases: TGCGCCAGCAGCCAAGCCGGGCCGACTAGCGGGGGCGGCACCGGGGAGCTGTTTTTT.

This clone was seen only a few times. This sequence joins TRBV7-9 and TRBJ2-7; 9 bases map to TRBD1. This CDR3 region has 14 residues. The germline V gene encodes CDR1 SEHNR and CDR2 FQNEAQ (reference sequence). V shed 6 bases, J shed 2 bases, and the junction held 5 bases outside the gene matches. The CDR3 is CASSPGQGTYEQYF. The CDR3 DNA is TGTGCCAGCAGTCCCGGACAGGGGACCTACGAGCAGTACTTC.

The chain joins TRBV5-6 to TRBJ2-7, with D possibly TRBD2 on 7 matching bases. The V gene's germline CDR1 is SGHDT and CDR2 YYEEEE. The CDR3 has 14 amino acids. V lost 5 bases and J 6 bases, leaving 18 bases between the germline ends. The CDR3 DNA follows: TGTGCCAGCAGTTCCACCTCGGGGGGCCGCGAGCAGTACTTC. Encoded protein: CASSSTSGGREQYF.

The chain uses TRBV25-1 and TRBJ2-6, with D perhaps TRBD1 (5 bases). Germline lookup yields CDR1 MGHDK and CDR2 SYGVNS. Trimming stripped 3 bases from V and 0 bases from J, with 6 bases between. The CDR3 covers 15 residues. CDR3 region: CASSETASGANVLTF. The CDR3, as DNA: TGTGCCAGCAGTGAGACAGCCTCTGGGGCCAACGTCCTGACTTTC.

This clone has more than one count but fewer than ten. The V call is TRBV5-1, the J call TRBJ2-7; weak D call: TRBD2 (6 bases). The CDR3 runs 15 residues. The germline gives CDR1 SGHRS, CDR2 YFSETQ. V lost 9 bases, J lost 1 base, and 20 bases lay in between. The CDR3 nucleotides read TGCGCCACCCGATGGTCCGGGACTGGGTCCTACGAGCAGTACTTC. It codes for CATRWSGTGSYEQYF.

The gene calls are TRBV25-1 and TRBJ2-5; a possible D gene is TRBD1 (7 bases). The CDR3 length is 16 residues. V lost 3 bases to trimming and J lost 1 base, with 15 bases between them. CDR1 is MGHDK, CDR2 SYGVNS, per germline. The CDR3, as DNA: TGTGCCAGCAGTGACCCTGCGGGACAGATCCAAGAGACCCAGTACTTC. Amino acid sequence: CASSDPAGQIQETQYF. The whole variable domain, filled in from reference TRBV25-1 and TRBJ2-5, reads EADIYQTPRYLVIGTGKKITLECSQTMGHDKMYWYQQDPGMELHLIHYSYGVNSTEKGDLSSESTVSRIRTEHFPLTLESARPSHTSQYLCASSDPAGQIQETQYFGPGTRLLVL.

This chain uses TRBV11-2 with TRBJ2-7, with a weak D call TRBD2 (7 bases). Per the germline V gene, CDR1 is SGHAT and CDR2 is FQNNGV. Trimming removed 5 bases from V and 6 bases from J, with 17 bases in between. The CDR3 sequence is 14 residues long. CDR3 sequence (DNA): TGTGCCAGCAGCCTACAGGGAGGGCACTCCGAGCAGTACTTC. The encoded protein is CASSLQGGHSEQYF. Combining the CDR3 with reference TRBV11-2 and TRBJ2-7 gives the whole variable domain EAGVAQSPRYKIIEKRQSVAFWCNPISGHATLYWYQQILGQGPKLLIQFQNNGVVDDSQLPKDRFSAERLKGVDSTLKIQPAKLEDSAVYLCASSLQGGHSEQYFGPGTRLTVT.

There are a few counts of this clone. The V call is TRBV29-1, the J call TRBJ2-1; the match to TRBD2 covers 11 bases. CDR3 length: 18 amino acids. The germline CDR1 and CDR2 sequences are SQVTM and ANQGSEA. V gave up 7 bases and J gave up 0 bases; unmatched junction bases: 14. For the CDR3, the DNA is TGCAGCGCTGAGTCCCCTAGCGGGGGGCCGAGCTCCTACAATGAGCAGTTCTTC. This gives the protein CSAESPSGGPSSYNEQFF.

The V call is TRBV6-5, the J call TRBJ2-7, with 7 bases aligning to TRBD2. With V trimmed by 3 bases and J by 7 bases, 15 bases remained unmatched. The CDR3 consists of 16 residues. Germline CDR1 is MNHEY and CDR2 is SVGAGI. The DNA for the CDR3 is TGTGCCAGCAGTTATTGGGATTTGGGGGGGGGTTTGGAGCAGTACTTC. Translation gives CASSYWDLGGGLEQYF.

This clone appeared a few times. The CDR3 protein is CASGGAVRNSPLHF. In nucleotides, the CDR3 is TGTGCCAGCGGAGGGGCCGTCCGAAATTCACCCCTCCACTTT. The chain recombines TRBV9 with TRBJ1-6; possible D gene TRBD1, 5 bases. CDR1 is SGDLS and CDR2 is YYNGEE in the germline V gene. Trimming took 7 bases from V and 7 from J, leaving 15 bases between them. There are 14 residues in the CDR3.

The chain joins TRBV13 to TRBJ2-7; 10 bases agree with TRBD1. J gave up 4 bases and V 3 bases, and 3 bases lay outside the gene matches. Germline loops: CDR1 PRHDT, CDR2 FYEKMQ (reference sequence). This CDR3 comprises 14 residues. CDR3 DNA sequence: TGTGCCAGCAGCTTTATGGACAGGGGGTACGAGCAGTACTTC. Amino acids: CASSFMDRGYEQYF.

This clone has just a few counts. The chain joins TRBV27 to TRBJ2-5, with 7 bases that match TRBD1. CDR1 and CDR2 from the germline V gene are MNHEY and SMNVEV (reference sequence). There are 17 residues in the CDR3. Germline trimming cut 4 bases from V and 5 bases from J; bases unmatched to any gene: 16. This CDR3 reads CASSYDRVAARVETQYF. In DNA form, the CDR3 reads TGTGCCAGCAGTTATGACAGGGTGGCCGCAAGAGTTGAGACCCAGTACTTC.

This clone has just a few counts. The rearrangement links TRBV7-2 to TRBJ2-2; TRBD2 might be the D (5 bases). CDR3 size: 14 residues. V lost 7 bases, J lost 5 bases, and 14 bases lay in between. In germline, CDR1 is SGHTA, CDR2 FQGNSA. The CDR3 protein is CASIDQAETGELFF. CDR3 nucleotides: TGTGCCAGCATCGATCAAGCGGAGACCGGGGAGCTGTTTTTT.

This chain links TRBV6-5 with TRBJ2-3, with 9 nucleotides matching TRBD2. CDR1 and CDR2 (germline): MNHEY, SVGAGI. V was pared by 1 base and J by 6 bases, with 8 bases of the junction left unmatched. The CDR3 is made up of 16 amino acids. The CDR3 sequence is CASSYFGGGAPDTQYF. CDR3 DNA sequence: TGTGCCAGCAGTTACTTTGGCGGGGGGGCCCCCGATACGCAGTATTTT.

The genes are TRBV6-7 and TRBJ2-2; possible D gene TRBD1, 5 bases. TRBV6-7 is sorted into the ORF group, with uncertain function. This CDR3 is built from 15 residues. The ends were cut back, 4 bases at V and 1 base at J, with 10 bases in the middle. The CDR3 protein is CASSSGAENTGELFF. The CDR3 nucleotides read TGTGCCAGCAGTTCTGGGGCTGAGAACACCGGGGAGCTGTTTTTT.

This clone has more than one count but fewer than ten. V usage is TRBV10-1 and J usage is TRBJ1-1; possibly TRBD1 for D (5 bases). V was cut by 3 bases and J by 2 bases, with 13 bases left in between. The germline V gene encodes CDR1 WNHNN and CDR2 SYGVQD (reference sequence). The CDR3 contains 15 residues. CDR3 sequence reads: CASSEGRGSNTEAFF. CDR3 coding DNA: TGCGCCAGCAGTGAAGGTAGGGGAAGTAACACTGAAGCTTTCTTT.

The sample holds a few counts of this clone. The chain couples TRBV28 to TRBJ2-7, with 7 bases lining up with TRBD2. CDR3 length: 12 residues. V shed 8 bases and J 5 bases; nucleotides not matched to a gene: 6. Looked up from germline, CDR1 is MDHEN and CDR2 is SYDVKM. CDR3 nucleotide sequence: TGTGCCAGCGGGGGGGGGAGTCACGAGCAGTACTTC. This translates into CASGGGSHEQYF.

This clone appeared a few times. This rearrangement joins TRBV18 to TRBJ2-7; D unclear. Trimming removed 3 bases at V and 2 bases at J, with 14 bases between. This CDR3 is 15 amino acids long. Germline V CDR1 and CDR2: KGHSH, LQKENI. The CDR3 reads CASSPGAGSTYEQYF. CDR3 nucleotide sequence: TGTGCCAGCTCACCCGGAGCCGGGTCTACCTACGAGCAGTACTTC.

In its sample, this clone was seen a few times. This chain joins TRBV5-6 and TRBJ2-7; a weak D match, TRBD1 (7 bases). V lost 4 bases to trimming and J lost 4 bases, with 15 bases between them. Looked up from germline, CDR1 is SGHDT and CDR2 is YYEEEE. This CDR3 contains 14 residues. The CDR3 spells CASSRGPTGYEQYF. CDR3 DNA sequence: TGTGCCAGCAGCCGGGGGCCGACAGGGTACGAGCAGTACTTC. Drawing the rest from reference TRBV5-6 and TRBJ2-7, the complete variable domain is DAGVTQSPTHLIKTRGQQVTLRCSPKSGHDTVSWYQQALGQGPQFIFQYYEEEERQRGNFPDRFSGHQFPNYSSELNVNALLLGDSALYLCASSRGPTGYEQYFGPGTRLTVT.

The rearrangement links TRBV5-1 to TRBJ2-5; 8 bases are shared with TRBD2. The CDR3 has 14 amino acids. The V segment lost 5 bases and the J segment 2 bases; nucleotides outside the gene matches: 5. Germline loops: CDR1 SGHRS, CDR2 YFSETQ. The CDR3 is CASSRAGEQETQYF. Here the CDR3 DNA reads TGCGCCAGCAGTCGAGCGGGGGAACAAGAGACCCAGTACTTC.

In this sample, this clone turned up a few times. The CDR3 spells CASSFGGGGGTDTQYF. In nucleotides, the CDR3 is TGTGCCAGCAGTTTTGGCGGGGGGGGCGGAACAGATACGCAGTATTTT. This sequence joins TRBV6-5 and TRBJ2-3; the match to TRBD2 covers 9 bases. Trimming removed 4 bases from V and 3 bases from J; junction bases left unmatched: 8. Germline assignment: CDR1 MNHEY and CDR2 SVGAGI. The CDR3 spans 16 residues.